The next 30 T cell receptor beta chains were all read from a single sample in a study of blood T cell repertoires in COVID-19. Assay used: immunoSEQ multiplex PCR; TCRdb lists only in-frame clones, some missing. The sample includes 300,000 or so clones, approximately 86% of them seen just once. Sequenced material: PBMCs or T cells enriched from blood (not recorded which). The source of these receptors is a woman between 40 and 50 years old with acute COVID-19.

The chain carries TRBV19 and TRBJ1-4; D not resolved. The CDR3 is 12 residues long. The V and J ends lost 4 bases and 11 bases respectively, with 11 bases between them. Germline V gene lookup returns CDR1 LNHDA and CDR2 SQIVND (reference sequence). The CDR3 sequence: CASSTPGGKLFF. The CDR3, as DNA: TGTGCCAGTAGTACTCCGGGCGGGAAACTGTTTTTT.

V gene TRBV6-2 or TRBV6-3 combines with J gene TRBJ2-7; 7 bases map to TRBD1. Germline assignment: CDR1 MNHEY and CDR2 SVGEGT. This CDR3 has 17 residues. The V segment lost 2 bases and the J segment 0 bases; nucleotides outside the gene matches: 10. DNA for the CDR3: TGTGCCAGCAGTTACCCGCAGACAGGGCATTCCTCCTACGAGCAGTACTTC. Residues: CASSYPQTGHSSYEQYF.

The chain joins TRBV4-2 to TRBJ1-1; weak D call: TRBD1 (6 bases). The germline CDR1 and CDR2 sequences are LGHNA and YNFKEQ. This CDR3 is built from 14 residues. The V end was cut by 4 bases, the J end by 5 bases, with 14 bases between. The CDR3 reads CASSPEVRGTEAFF. The DNA of the CDR3 is TGTGCCAGCAGCCCGGAAGTAAGGGGGACTGAAGCTTTCTTT.

Only one count was recorded for this clone. J is TRBJ2-2 and V is TRBV19; tentative D call: TRBD2 (6 bases). The CDR3 is made up of 15 amino acids. The V gene lost 7 bases and the J gene lost 4 bases, with 16 bases spanning the gap. Germline V CDR1 and CDR2: LNHDA, SQIVND (reference sequence). The CDR3 reads CASIRAGTSTGELFF. In DNA form, the CDR3 reads TGTGCCAGTATCAGGGCTGGGACTTCCACCGGGGAGCTGTTTTTT.

This sequence joins TRBV5-1 and TRBJ1-2; TRBD1 aligns across 8 bases. The V gene end was trimmed by 4 bases and the J gene end by 4 bases; junction bases not matched to a gene: 6. Germline V gene data show CDR1 as SGHRS and CDR2 as YFSETQ. The CDR3 covers 14 residues. The CDR3 loop is CASSETGAIYGYTF. CDR3 in DNA: TGCGCCAGCAGCGAGACAGGGGCTATCTATGGCTACACCTTC.

This clone is a singleton in its sample. The chain recombines TRBV2 with TRBJ2-7, with TRBD2 as a possible D gene (6 bases). Trimming pared 6 bases from V and 4 bases from J, leaving 19 bases between. Germline V gene lookup returns CDR1 SNHLY and CDR2 FYNNEI. There are 15 residues in the CDR3. The CDR3 nucleotides are TGTGCCAGCAGAACGGCTGAGCACGGGGGTTACGAGCAGTACTTC. Translated: CASRTAEHGGYEQYF.

This clone came up once. The chain uses TRBV7-3 and TRBJ2-5, with 8 bases matching TRBD2. The CDR3 covers 19 residues. Germline CDR1 and CDR2: SGHTA and FQGTGA. The trim removed 0 bases at V and 2 bases at J, leaving 14 bases unmatched. This CDR3 reads CASSLTQTLLAGSQETQYF. DNA for the CDR3: TGTGCCAGCAGCTTAACCCAAACCCTCTTAGCGGGGTCACAAGAGACCCAGTACTTC.

This chain links TRBV28 with TRBJ1-2, with 12 bases matching TRBD1. CDR1 is MDHEN and CDR2 is SYDVKM in the germline V gene. CDR3 length: 15 residues. V lost 2 bases to trimming and J lost 7 bases; unmatched junction nucleotides: 5. CDR3 in DNA: TGTGCCAGCAGTTTAGGGGGACAGGGGGCGAGTGGCTACACCTTC. Translated: CASSLGGQGASGYTF.

J is TRBJ2-2 and V is TRBV13; D is uncertain. V lost 4 bases and J 1 base, leaving 10 bases between the germline ends. The CDR3 loop spans 15 amino acids. Germline-derived CDR1 and CDR2 are PRHDT and FYEKMQ (reference sequence). DNA for the CDR3: TGTGCCAGCAGCTACGCCTCGGGGAACACCGGGGAGCTGTTTTTT. It yields the protein CASSYASGNTGELFF.

V is TRBV19 and J is TRBJ1-2, with a tentative D call TRBD1 (5 bases). V lost 8 bases and J 3 bases, leaving 10 bases between the germline ends. Germline CDR1 is LNHDA and CDR2 is SQIVND (reference sequence). This CDR3 region has 12 residues. The CDR3 loop is CASSQGYYGYTF. As DNA, the CDR3 is TGTGCCAGTTCCCAGGGATACTATGGCTACACCTTC.

This chain connects TRBV4-1 to TRBJ1-6; a weak D match, TRBD1 (6 bases). This CDR3 region has 14 residues. CDR1 and CDR2 from the germline V gene are MGHRA and YSYEKL. The V end lost 3 bases, the J end lost 7 bases, and 10 bases lay between the germline ends. In DNA form, the CDR3 reads TGCGCCAGCAGCCAGCAAGGGACAAATTCACCCCTCCACTTT. Amino acids: CASSQQGTNSPLHF.

This clone was recorded only once. The rearrangement links TRBV5-1 to TRBJ2-5; 14 nucleotides align to TRBD2. Per the germline V gene, CDR1 is SGHRS and CDR2 is YFSETQ. The CDR3 has 16 amino acids. V was pared by 4 bases and J by 5 bases, with 7 bases of the junction left unmatched. In DNA, the CDR3 is TGCGCCAGCAGCCCAGTCGGGACTAGCGGGAGTGAGACCCAGTACTTC. The encoded protein is CASSPVGTSGSETQYF.

The chain links TRBV19 to TRBJ1-6; possibly TRBD1 for D (5 bases). V lost 2 bases and J 5 bases, leaving 10 bases between the germline ends. Germline values: CDR1 LNHDA, CDR2 SQIVND (reference sequence). There are 15 residues in the CDR3. For the CDR3, the DNA is TGTGCCAGTAGTATACAATCCAGGGATAATTCACCCCTCCACTTT. This codes for CASSIQSRDNSPLHF.

The chain couples TRBV9 to TRBJ1-6, with a weak D call TRBD1 (6 bases). V lost 4 bases and J lost 7, with 12 bases in between. CDR1 and CDR2 from the germline V gene are SGDLS and YYNGEE. This CDR3 has 14 residues. The CDR3 DNA is TGTGCCAGCAGCCCCCGGGGGGCAAATTCACCCCTCCACTTT. Translated: CASSPRGANSPLHF. Full variable domain (remainder filled in from reference TRBV9 and TRBJ1-6): DSGVTQTPKHLITATGQRVTLRCSPRSGDLSVYWYQQSLDQGLQFLIQYYNGEERAKGNILERFSAQQFPDLHSELNLSSLELGDSALYFCASSPRGANSPLHFGNGTRLTVT.

V is TRBV28 and J is TRBJ2-2; 15 bases map to TRBD2. Trimming at V came to 2 bases and at J to 0 bases, leaving 7 bases not matched to a gene. There are 20 residues in the CDR3. In germline, CDR1 is MDHEN, CDR2 SYDVKM. This chain's CDR3 is CASSLDLGLAGGTNTGELFF. In nucleotides, the CDR3 is TGTGCCAGCAGTTTAGACTTGGGACTAGCGGGAGGAACGAACACCGGGGAGCTGTTTTTT. Full variable domain (outside the CDR3, taken from reference TRBV28 and TRBJ2-2): DVKVTQSSRYLVKRTGEKVFLECVQDMDHENMFWYRQDPGLGLRLIYFSYDVKMKEKGDIPEGYSVSREKKERFSLILESASTNQTSMYLCASSLDLGLAGGTNTGELFFGEGSRLTVL.

The rearrangement uses TRBV25-1 and TRBJ1-5; TRBD1 might be the D (6 bases). This CDR3 has 16 amino acids. V lost 2 bases and J 8 bases, leaving 19 bases between the germline ends. Germline CDR1 MGHDK, CDR2 SYGVNS. The CDR3 region has the DNA TGTGCCAGCAGTGAAGGGTTAGGGACAAGTACCGAGCCCCAGCATTTT. Amino acid sequence: CASSEGLGTSTEPQHF.

The rearrangement joins TRBV24-1 to TRBJ2-5; 7 bases map to TRBD1. There are 17 residues in the CDR3. After removal of 3 bases from V and 3 bases from J, the junction contained 12 bases not matched to a gene. The germline CDR1 and CDR2 sequences are KGHDR and SFDVKD. This CDR3 reads CATSDVPGQVGEETQYF. CDR3 coding DNA: TGTGCCACCAGTGATGTCCCTGGACAGGTGGGGGAAGAGACCCAGTACTTC.

The chain recombines TRBV5-1 with TRBJ2-2; 7 bases are a match to TRBD2. The CDR3 runs 15 residues. With V trimmed by 1 base and J by 5 bases, 5 bases remained unmatched. Per the germline V gene, CDR1 is SGHRS and CDR2 is YFSETQ. The CDR3 sequence is CASSLIGGGTGELFF. Here the CDR3 DNA reads TGCGCCAGCAGCTTGATCGGGGGAGGGACCGGGGAGCTGTTTTTT.

The V gene is TRBV7-2, the J gene TRBJ2-7; TRBD1 aligns across 7 bases. The CDR3 has 15 residues. V shed 2 bases, J shed 6 bases, and the junction held 10 bases outside the gene matches. The germline CDR1 and CDR2 sequences are SGHTA and FQGNSA. The CDR3 here is CASSLIPTGFGEQYF. The CDR3, as DNA: TGTGCCAGCAGCTTAATCCCGACAGGGTTCGGCGAGCAGTACTTC.

A word on this clone: This CDR3 is also generated by other DNA sequences in the sample. V usage is TRBV6-5 and J usage is TRBJ1-2; 9 bases are a match to TRBD1. The V gene end was trimmed by 6 bases and the J gene end by 6 bases; junction bases not matched to a gene: 8. This CDR3 has 14 amino acids. CDR1 is MNHEY and CDR2 is SVGAGI in the germline V gene. CDR3 in amino acids: CASSTAQGANGYTF. The CDR3 DNA sequence: TGTGCCAGCAGCACAGCACAGGGGGCGAATGGCTACACCTTC.

V and J are TRBV2 and TRBJ2-2; no clear D. Germline assignment: CDR1 SNHLY and CDR2 FYNNEI. The CDR3 sequence is 14 residues long. Trimming cost V 4 bases and J 1 base, with 7 bases left between them. In DNA form, the CDR3 reads TGTGCCAGCAGTGTAAACAGGAACACCGGGGAGCTGTTTTTT. Its translation: CASSVNRNTGELFF.

This clone was found a few times. The chain carries TRBV9 and TRBJ2-2; a weak D match, TRBD1 (6 bases). Germline CDR1 SGDLS, CDR2 YYNGEE. V was cut by 3 bases and J by 4 bases, with 16 bases left in between. The CDR3 is 16 residues long. For the CDR3, the DNA is TGTGCCAGCAGCGCCCCCAGGGGCGCCATCACCGGGGAGCTGTTTTTT. It specifies CASSAPRGAITGELFF.

This clone has just one count. This chain uses TRBV7-2 with TRBJ2-3; tentatively, D is TRBD1 (5 bases). Trimming pared 2 bases from V and 3 bases from J, leaving 9 bases between. This CDR3 has 14 residues. Germline-derived CDR1 and CDR2 are SGHTA and FQGNSA. This CDR3 is CASSLRSGTDTQYF. CDR3 bases: TGTGCCAGCAGCTTAAGGTCAGGGACAGATACGCAGTATTTT.

The chain uses TRBV19 and TRBJ1-2; 8 positions agree with TRBD1. The CDR3 has 14 residues. With V trimmed by 2 bases and J by 6 bases, 5 bases remained unmatched. Germline V CDR1 and CDR2: LNHDA, SQIVND (reference sequence). The CDR3 here is CASSIWDRPHGYTF. CDR3 nucleotides: TGTGCCAGTAGTATATGGGACAGGCCTCATGGCTACACCTTC.

V is TRBV6-4 and J is TRBJ1-1, with a possible D match to TRBD1 (5 bases). Germline CDR1 and CDR2: MRHNA and SNTAGT. There are 19 residues in the CDR3. Trimming pared 2 bases from V and 0 bases from J, leaving 22 bases between. The CDR3 sequence is CASSDPKSWAGRMNTEAFF. In DNA, the CDR3 is TGTGCCAGCAGTGACCCCAAGTCCTGGGCAGGGAGGATGAACACTGAAGCTTTCTTT.

V gene TRBV7-2 combines with J gene TRBJ1-2, with 9 nucleotides matching TRBD1. The germline gives CDR1 SGHTA, CDR2 FQGNSA. The CDR3 covers 15 residues. V was pared by 4 bases and J by 4 bases, with 7 bases of the junction left unmatched. This CDR3 reads CASSSPGQGIYGYTF. The CDR3 nucleotides read TGTGCCAGCAGCTCTCCGGGACAGGGTATCTATGGCTACACCTTC. The full variable domain, in which reference TRBV7-2 and TRBJ1-2 provide the parts outside the CDR3, is GAGVSQSPSNKVTEKGKDVELRCDPISGHTALYWYRQSLGQGLEFLIYFQGNSAPDKSGLPSDRFSAERTGGSVSTLTIQRTQQEDSAVYLCASSSPGQGIYGYTFGSGTRLTVV.

The chain uses TRBV2 and TRBJ2-5; 12 bases line up with TRBD2. The CDR3 spans 17 residues. Looked up from germline, CDR1 is SNHLY and CDR2 is FYNNEI. The J segment lost 0 bases and the V segment lost 2 bases, leaving 4 bases of the junction unmatched. The CDR3 nucleotides read TGTGCCAGCAGTGAATCTAGCGGGGGGGCCGACCAAGAGACCCAGTACTTC. It is translated as CASSESSGGADQETQYF.

V usage is TRBV19 and J usage is TRBJ1-1, with 8 bases lining up with TRBD1. The CDR3 is made up of 14 amino acids. Germline V lookup: CDR1 LNHDA, CDR2 SQIVND (reference sequence). Trimming at V came to 6 bases and at J to 5 bases, leaving 8 bases not matched to a gene. CDR3 nucleotides: TGTGCCAGTAGGCAAGACAGGGGAAGGACTGAAGCTTTCTTT. This encodes CASRQDRGRTEAFF.

The J gene is TRBJ2-1, the V gene TRBV4-1; tentatively, D is TRBD1 (5 bases). The germline CDR1 and CDR2 sequences are MGHRA and YSYEKL. V dropped 0 bases and J dropped 3 bases, with 15 bases sitting between them. CDR3 length equals 17 residues. The DNA for the CDR3 is TGCGCCAGCAGCCAAGAGGGGCCCCGAGCGAACTACAATGAGCAGTTCTTC. Translation: CASSQEGPRANYNEQFF.

The genes are TRBV7-9 and TRBJ2-5, with D possibly TRBD2 on 7 matching bases. Per germline, CDR1 SEHNR and CDR2 FQNEAQ (reference sequence). Trimming took off 5 bases at V and 1 base at J, with 14 bases between the two ends. The CDR3 is 15 amino acids. For the CDR3, the DNA is TGTGCCAGCAGCCCCGACGGGGGGCCCCAAGAGACCCAGTACTTC. It is translated as CASSPDGGPQETQYF.